The entry that follows covers one T cell receptor (beta chain) sequence. As handled by the study authors: By means of reference gene primer amplification, nucleated cell counts were estimated. Data came from immunoSEQ multiplex PCR; TCRdb stores just in-frame clones and leaves some out. The V and J calls and clone size are taken from that table; D and trimming were inferred from the DNA. The sample includes over 120,000 clones, approximately 87% of them seen just once. The germline CDR1 and CDR2 sequences are SGHTA and FQGNSA. The CDR3 loop spans 14 amino acids. V lost 2 bases to trimming and J lost 5 bases, with 10 bases between them. This sample was taken from a study of blood T cell repertoires in COVID-19.

V is TRBV7-2 and J is TRBJ1-5; a weak D match, TRBD1 (6 bases). Sample: peripheral blood. The sequence was collected from a man between 45 and 60 years old who had recovered from COVID-19. The CDR3, as DNA: TGTGCCAGCAGCTTACAACAGGGAGATCAGCCCCAGCATTTT. Its translation is CASSLQQGDQPQHF. The whole variable domain, remainder taken from reference TRBV7-2 and TRBJ1-5, is GAGVSQSPSNKVTEKGKDVELRCDPISGHTALYWYRQSLGQGLEFLIYFQGNSAPDKSGLPSDRFSAERTGGSVSTLTIQRTQQEDSAVYLCASSLQQGDQPQHFGDGTRLSIL.